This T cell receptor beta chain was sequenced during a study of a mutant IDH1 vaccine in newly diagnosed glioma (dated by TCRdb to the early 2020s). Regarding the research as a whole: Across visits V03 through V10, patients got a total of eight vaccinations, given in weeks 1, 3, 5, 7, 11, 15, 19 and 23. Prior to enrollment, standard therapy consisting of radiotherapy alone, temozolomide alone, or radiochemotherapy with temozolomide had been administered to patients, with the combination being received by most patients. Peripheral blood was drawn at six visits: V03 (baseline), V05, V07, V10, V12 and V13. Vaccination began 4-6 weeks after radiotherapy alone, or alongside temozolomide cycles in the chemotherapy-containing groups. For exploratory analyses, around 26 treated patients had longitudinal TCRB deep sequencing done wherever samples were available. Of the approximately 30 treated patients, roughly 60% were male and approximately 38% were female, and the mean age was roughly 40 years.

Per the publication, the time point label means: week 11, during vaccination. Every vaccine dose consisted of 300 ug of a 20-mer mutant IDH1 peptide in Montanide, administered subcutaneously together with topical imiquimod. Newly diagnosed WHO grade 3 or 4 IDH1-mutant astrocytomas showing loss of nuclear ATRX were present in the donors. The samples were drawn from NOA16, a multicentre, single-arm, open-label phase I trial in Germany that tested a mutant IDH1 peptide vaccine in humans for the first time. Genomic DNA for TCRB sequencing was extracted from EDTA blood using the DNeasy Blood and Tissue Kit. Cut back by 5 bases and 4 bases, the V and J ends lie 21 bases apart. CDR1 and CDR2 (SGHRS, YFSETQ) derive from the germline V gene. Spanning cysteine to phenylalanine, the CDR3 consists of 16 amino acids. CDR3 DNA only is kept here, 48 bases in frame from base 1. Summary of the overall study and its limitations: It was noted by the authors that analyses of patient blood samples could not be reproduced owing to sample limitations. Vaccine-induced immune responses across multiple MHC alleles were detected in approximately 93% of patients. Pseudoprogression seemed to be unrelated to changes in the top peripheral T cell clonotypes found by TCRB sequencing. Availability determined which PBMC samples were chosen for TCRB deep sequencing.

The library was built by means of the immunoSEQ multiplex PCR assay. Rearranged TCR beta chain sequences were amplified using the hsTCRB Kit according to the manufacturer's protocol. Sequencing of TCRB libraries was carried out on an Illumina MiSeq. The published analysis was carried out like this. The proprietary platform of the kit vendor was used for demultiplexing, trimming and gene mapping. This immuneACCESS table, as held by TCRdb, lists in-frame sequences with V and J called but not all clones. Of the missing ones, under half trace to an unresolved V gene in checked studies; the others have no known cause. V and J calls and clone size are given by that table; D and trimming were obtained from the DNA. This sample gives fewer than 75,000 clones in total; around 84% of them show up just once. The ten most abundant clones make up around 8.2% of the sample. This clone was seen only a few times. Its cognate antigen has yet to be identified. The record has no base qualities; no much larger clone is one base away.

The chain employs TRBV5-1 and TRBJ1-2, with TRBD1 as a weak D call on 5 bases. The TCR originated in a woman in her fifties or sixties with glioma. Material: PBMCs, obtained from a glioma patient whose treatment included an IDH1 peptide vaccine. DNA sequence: TGCGCCAGCAGGGGGGGGGTGAAGGTCGCGGCCTATGGCTACACCTTC. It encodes CASRGGVKVAAYGYTF.